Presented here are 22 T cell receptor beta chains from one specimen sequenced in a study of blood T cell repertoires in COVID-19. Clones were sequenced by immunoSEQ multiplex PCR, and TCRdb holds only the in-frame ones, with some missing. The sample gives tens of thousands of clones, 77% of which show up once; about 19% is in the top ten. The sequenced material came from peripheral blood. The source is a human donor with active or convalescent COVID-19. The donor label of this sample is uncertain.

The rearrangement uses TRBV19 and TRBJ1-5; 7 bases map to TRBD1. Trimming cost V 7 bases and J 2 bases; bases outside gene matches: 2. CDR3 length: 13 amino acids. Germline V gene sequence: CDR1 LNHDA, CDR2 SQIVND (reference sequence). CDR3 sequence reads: CASIDRGNQPQHF. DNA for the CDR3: TGTGCCAGTATAGACAGGGGCAATCAGCCCCAGCATTTT.

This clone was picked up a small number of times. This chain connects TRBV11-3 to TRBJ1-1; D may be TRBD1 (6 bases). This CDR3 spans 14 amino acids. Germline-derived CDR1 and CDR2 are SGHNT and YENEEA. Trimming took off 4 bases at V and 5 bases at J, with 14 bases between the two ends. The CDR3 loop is CASSSRPDSTEAFF. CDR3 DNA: TGTGCCAGCAGCTCACGACCGGACAGTACTGAAGCTTTCTTT.

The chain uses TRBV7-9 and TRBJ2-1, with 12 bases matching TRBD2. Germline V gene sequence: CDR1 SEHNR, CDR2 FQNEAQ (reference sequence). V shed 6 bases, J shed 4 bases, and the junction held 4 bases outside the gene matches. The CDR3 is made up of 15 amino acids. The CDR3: CASRTSGSVYNEQFF. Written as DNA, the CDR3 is TGTGCCAGCAGGACTAGCGGGAGTGTTTACAATGAGCAGTTCTTC.

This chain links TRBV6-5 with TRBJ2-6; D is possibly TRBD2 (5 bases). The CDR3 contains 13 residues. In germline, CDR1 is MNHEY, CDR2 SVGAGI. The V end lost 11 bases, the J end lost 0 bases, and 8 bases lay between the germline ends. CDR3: CAGGASGANVLTF. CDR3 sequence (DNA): TGTGCCGGAGGTGCCTCTGGGGCCAACGTCCTGACTTTC.

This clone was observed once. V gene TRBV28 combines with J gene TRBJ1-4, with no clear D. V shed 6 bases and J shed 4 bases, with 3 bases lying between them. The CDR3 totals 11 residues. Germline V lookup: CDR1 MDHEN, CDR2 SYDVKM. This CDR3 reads CASSVNEKLFF. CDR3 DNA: TGTGCCAGCAGCGTTAATGAAAAACTGTTTTTT. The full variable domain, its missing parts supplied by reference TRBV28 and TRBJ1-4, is DVKVTQSSRYLVKRTGEKVFLECVQDMDHENMFWYRQDPGLGLRLIYFSYDVKMKEKGDIPEGYSVSREKKERFSLILESASTNQTSMYLCASSVNEKLFFGSGTQLSVL.

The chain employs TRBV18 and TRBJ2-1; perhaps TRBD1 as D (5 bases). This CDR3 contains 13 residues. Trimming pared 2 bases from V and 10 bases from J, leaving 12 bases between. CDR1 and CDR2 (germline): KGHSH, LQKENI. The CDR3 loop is CASSPTQGREQFF. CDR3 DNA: TGTGCCAGCTCACCAACCCAGGGCAGGGAGCAGTTCTTC.

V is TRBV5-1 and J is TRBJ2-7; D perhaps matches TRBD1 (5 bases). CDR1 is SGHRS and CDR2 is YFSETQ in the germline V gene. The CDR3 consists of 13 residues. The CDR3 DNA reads TGCGACCCCGATTGGCAGGGATGGTACGAGCAGTACTTC. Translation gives CDPDWQGWYEQYF.

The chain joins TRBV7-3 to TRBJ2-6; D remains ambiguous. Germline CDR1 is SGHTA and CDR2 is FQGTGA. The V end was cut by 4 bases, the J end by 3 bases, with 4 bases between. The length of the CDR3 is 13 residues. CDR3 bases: TGTGCCAGCAGCTCCGTTGGGGCCAACGTCCTGACTTTC. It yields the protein CASSSVGANVLTF.

The CDR3: CASSLEAETQYF. The CDR3 DNA reads as TGTGCCAGCAGCTTAGAAGCCGAGACCCAGTACTTC. The rearrangement joins TRBV7-2 to TRBJ2-5; the D is unclear. CDR3 length: 12 amino acids. Germline CDR1 reads SGHTA; CDR2 reads FQGNSA. V lost 1 base, J lost 5 bases, and 5 bases lay in between.

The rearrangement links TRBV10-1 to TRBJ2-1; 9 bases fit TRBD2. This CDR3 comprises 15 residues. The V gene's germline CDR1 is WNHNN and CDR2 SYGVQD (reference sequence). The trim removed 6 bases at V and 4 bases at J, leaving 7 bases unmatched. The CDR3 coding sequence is TGCGCCAGCAGCGAAGCGGGAGGAGATTACAATGAGCAGTTCTTC. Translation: CASSEAGGDYNEQFF.

The CDR3 reads CAWSVSTGDNEKLFF. CDR3 bases: TGTGCCTGGAGTGTTTCGACAGGGGATAATGAAAAACTGTTTTTT. The genes are TRBV30 and TRBJ1-4; 8 nucleotides agree with TRBD1. CDR1 and CDR2 from the germline V gene are GTSNPN and SVGIG (reference sequence). V lost 0 bases, J lost 4 bases, and 4 bases stayed unmatched. The CDR3 loop spans 15 amino acids.

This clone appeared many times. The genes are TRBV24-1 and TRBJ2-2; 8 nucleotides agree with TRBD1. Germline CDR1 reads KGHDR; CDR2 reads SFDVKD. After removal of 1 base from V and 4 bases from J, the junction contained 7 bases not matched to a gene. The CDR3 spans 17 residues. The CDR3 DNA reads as TGTGCCACCAGTGATTTAGGCAGGGGGCGTCCCACCGGGGAGCTGTTTTTT. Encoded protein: CATSDLGRGRPTGELFF.

Here the CDR3 DNA reads TGTGCCAGCAGCCAAGATCGAACGGCCAGGTACTACGAGCAGTACTTC. It translates to CASSQDRTARYYEQYF. The rearrangement uses TRBV3-1 (or the pseudogene TRBV3-2) and TRBJ2-7; no firm D call. V lost 0 bases to trimming and J lost 3 bases, with 15 bases between them. The germline gives CDR1 LGHDT, CDR2 YNNKEL (reference sequence). The CDR3 sequence is 16 residues long.

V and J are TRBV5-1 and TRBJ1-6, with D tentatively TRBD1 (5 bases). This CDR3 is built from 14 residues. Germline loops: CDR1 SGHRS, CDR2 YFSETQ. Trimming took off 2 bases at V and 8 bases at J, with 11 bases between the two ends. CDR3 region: CASSFQQGDSPLHF. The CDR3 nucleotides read TGCGCCAGCAGCTTCCAGCAGGGCGATTCACCCCTCCACTTT.

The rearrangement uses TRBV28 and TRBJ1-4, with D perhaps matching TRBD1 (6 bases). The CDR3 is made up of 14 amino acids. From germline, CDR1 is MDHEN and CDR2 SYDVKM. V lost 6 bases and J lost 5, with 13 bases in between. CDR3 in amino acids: CASRGGGENEKLFF. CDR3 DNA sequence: TGTGCCAGCAGGGGCGGGGGCGAGAATGAAAAACTGTTTTTT.

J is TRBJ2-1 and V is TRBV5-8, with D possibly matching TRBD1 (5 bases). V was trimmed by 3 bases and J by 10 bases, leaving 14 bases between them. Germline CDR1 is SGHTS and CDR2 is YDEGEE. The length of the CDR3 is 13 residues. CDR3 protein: CASSWNEWGEQFF. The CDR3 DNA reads TGTGCCAGCAGCTGGAACGAGTGGGGCGAGCAGTTCTTC. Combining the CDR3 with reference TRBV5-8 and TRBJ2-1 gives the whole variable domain EAGVTQSPTHLIKTRGQQATLRCSPISGHTSVYWYQQALGLGLQFLLWYDEGEERNRGNFPPRFSGRQFPNYSSELNVNALELEDSALYLCASSWNEWGEQFFGPGTRLTVL.

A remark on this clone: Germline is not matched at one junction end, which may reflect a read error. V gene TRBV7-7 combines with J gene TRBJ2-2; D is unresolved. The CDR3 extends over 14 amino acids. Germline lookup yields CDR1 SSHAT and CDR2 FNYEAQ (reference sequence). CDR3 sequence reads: CASSPRPDTGELFF. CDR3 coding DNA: TGTGCTAGCAGCCCCAGGCCAGACACCGGGGAGCTGTTTTTT.

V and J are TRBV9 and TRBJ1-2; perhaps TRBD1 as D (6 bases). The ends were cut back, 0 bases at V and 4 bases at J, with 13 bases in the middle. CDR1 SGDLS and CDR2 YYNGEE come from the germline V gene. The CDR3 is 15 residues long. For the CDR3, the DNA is TGTGCCAGCAGCGTAGTAGGGGACACCCGCTATGGCTACACCTTC. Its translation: CASSVVGDTRYGYTF.

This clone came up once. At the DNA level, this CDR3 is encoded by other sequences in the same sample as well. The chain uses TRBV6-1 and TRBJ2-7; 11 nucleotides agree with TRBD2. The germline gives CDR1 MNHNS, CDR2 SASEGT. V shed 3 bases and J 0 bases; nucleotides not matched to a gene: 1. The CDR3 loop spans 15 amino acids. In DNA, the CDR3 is TGTGCCAGCAGTGAGGGGACTAGCGGCTCCTACGAGCAGTACTTC. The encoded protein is CASSEGTSGSYEQYF.

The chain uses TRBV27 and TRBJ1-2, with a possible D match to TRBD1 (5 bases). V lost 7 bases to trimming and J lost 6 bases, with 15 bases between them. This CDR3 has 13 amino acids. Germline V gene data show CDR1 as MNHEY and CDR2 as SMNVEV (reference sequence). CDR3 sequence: CASTGSSRNGYTF. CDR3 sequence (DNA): TGTGCCAGCACAGGGTCCTCTCGTAATGGCTACACCTTC.

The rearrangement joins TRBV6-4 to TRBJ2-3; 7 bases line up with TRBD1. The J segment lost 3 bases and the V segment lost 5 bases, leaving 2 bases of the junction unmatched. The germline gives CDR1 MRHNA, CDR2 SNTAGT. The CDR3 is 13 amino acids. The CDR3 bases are TGTGCCAGCAGTCGGGGACAGACAGATACGCAGTATTTT. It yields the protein CASSRGQTDTQYF.

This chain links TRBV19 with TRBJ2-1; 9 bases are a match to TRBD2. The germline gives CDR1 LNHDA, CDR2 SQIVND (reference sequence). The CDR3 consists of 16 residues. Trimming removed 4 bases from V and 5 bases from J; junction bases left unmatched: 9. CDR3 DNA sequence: TGTGCCAGTAGTACGGTGCCCGGCGGGAGGGACAATGAGCAGTTCTTC. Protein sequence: CASSTVPGGRDNEQFF.